This T cell receptor (beta chain) originates from a study of technical replicates of blood from a few donors. Germline V lookup: CDR1 LGHNA, CDR2 YSLEER. The CDR3 totals 17 residues. Losses at the gene ends were 3 bases for V and 6 bases for J; bases not matched to a gene: 11. The table came from immunoSEQ multiplex PCR; TCRdb's copy has only in-frame clones and leaves some out. The sample records roughly 40,000 clones, almost 97% being singletons. Turning to this clone: This CDR3 is also generated by other DNA sequences in the sample.

The clonotype comes from a human donor in good health. Specimen: T cells isolated from PBMCs. The genes are TRBV4-3 and TRBJ2-2; 9 positions match TRBD1. For the CDR3, the DNA is TGCGCCAGCAGCCAGGCCGGGACAGGGAAGTTCGCCGGGGAGCTGTTTTTT. Translating gives CASSQAGTGKFAGELFF.